This T cell receptor beta chain was documented in a study of radiotherapy plus CTLA-4 blockade in lung cancer. General study findings and limits: Interferon-beta and early blood T cell clone dynamics reportedly predicted response best. TCR clones from tumors expanded in blood after radiotherapy plus ipilimumab.

The CDR3 is 13 residues long. V shed 8 bases, J shed 8 bases, and the junction held 5 bases outside the gene matches. CDR1 and CDR2 (germline): MNHEY, SMNVEV (reference sequence). This clone occurred a few times. What it binds is unknown. Different DNA sequences within this sample yield the same CDR3. Clones were sequenced by immunoSEQ multiplex PCR, and TCRdb holds only the in-frame ones, with some missing. Here the sample spans about 87,000 clones, approximately 86% being singletons. The sequence derives from a human donor with non-small cell lung cancer that progressed on radiotherapy plus ipilimumab. The V call is TRBV27, the J call TRBJ1-4; 10 bases are a match to TRBD1. The sequences come from peripheral blood, collected from a patient treated with radiotherapy plus ipilimumab. CDR3 sequence (DNA): TGTGCCAGCGCGGACAGGGGGGGCGAAAAACTGTTTTTT. It encodes CASADRGGEKLFF.